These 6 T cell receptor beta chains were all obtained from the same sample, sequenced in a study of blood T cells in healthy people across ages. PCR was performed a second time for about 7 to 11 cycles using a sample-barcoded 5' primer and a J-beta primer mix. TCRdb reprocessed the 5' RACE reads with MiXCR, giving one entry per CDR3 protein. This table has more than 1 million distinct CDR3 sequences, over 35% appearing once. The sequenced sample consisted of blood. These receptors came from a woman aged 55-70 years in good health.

This chain's CDR3 is CASSPIRGPARDSPLHF. In DNA, the CDR3 is TGTGCCAGCTCACCTATTCGGGGGCCGGCAAGAGATTCACCCCTCCACTTT. The chain joins TRBV18 to TRBJ1-6; D possibly corresponds to TRBD1 (6 bases). Looked up from germline, CDR1 is KGHSH and CDR2 is LQKENI. The CDR3 loop spans 17 amino acids. The germline V and J ends were trimmed by 3 bases and 8 bases, with 20 bases remaining between them.

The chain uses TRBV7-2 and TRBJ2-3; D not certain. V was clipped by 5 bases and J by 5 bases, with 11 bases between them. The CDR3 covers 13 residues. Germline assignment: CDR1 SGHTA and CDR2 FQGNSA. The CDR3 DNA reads TGTGCCAGCAGCCGCATTGTGGGAGATACGCAGTATTTT. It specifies CASSRIVGDTQYF.

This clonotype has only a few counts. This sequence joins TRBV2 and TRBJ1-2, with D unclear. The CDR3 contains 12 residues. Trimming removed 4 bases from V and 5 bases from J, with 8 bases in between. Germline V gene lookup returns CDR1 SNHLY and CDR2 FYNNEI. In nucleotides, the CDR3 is TGTGCCAGCAGTGGGCAGGATTATGGCTACACCTTC. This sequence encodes CASSGQDYGYTF.

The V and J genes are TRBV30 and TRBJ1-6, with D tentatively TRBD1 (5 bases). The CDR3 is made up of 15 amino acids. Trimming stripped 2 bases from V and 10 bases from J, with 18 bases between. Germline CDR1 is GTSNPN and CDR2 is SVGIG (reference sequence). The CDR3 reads CAWSSTRTGDSPLHF. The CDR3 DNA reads TGTGCCTGGAGTTCCACGAGGACGGGGGACTCACCCCTCCACTTT.

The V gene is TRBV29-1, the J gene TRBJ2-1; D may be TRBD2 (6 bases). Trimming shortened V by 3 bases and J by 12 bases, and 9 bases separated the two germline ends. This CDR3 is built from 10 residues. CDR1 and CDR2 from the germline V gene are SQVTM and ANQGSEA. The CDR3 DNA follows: TGCAGCGTTGACAGGGAGGTGCAGTTCTTC. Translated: CSVDREVQFF.

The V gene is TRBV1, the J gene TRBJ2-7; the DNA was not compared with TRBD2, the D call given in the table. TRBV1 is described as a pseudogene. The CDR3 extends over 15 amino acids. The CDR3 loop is CTSSQDRRRNYEQYF. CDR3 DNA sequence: TGCACCAGCAGCCAAGACCGGAGGAGAAACTACGAGCAGTACTTC.